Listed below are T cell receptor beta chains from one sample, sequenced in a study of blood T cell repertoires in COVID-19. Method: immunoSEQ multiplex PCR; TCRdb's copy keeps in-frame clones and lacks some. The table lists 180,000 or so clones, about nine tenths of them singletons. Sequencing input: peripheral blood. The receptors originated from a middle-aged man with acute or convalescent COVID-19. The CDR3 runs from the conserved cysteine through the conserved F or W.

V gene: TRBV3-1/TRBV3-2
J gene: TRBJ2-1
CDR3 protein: CASSQAGDMGEQFF

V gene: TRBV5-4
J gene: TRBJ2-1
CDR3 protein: CAMRKWASGGNNEQFF

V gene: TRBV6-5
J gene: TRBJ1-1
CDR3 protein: CASKVQGGTEAFF

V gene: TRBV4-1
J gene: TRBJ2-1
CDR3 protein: CASSQPPSRGLAGANEQFF

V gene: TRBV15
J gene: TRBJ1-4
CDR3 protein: CATSRETGPNEKLFF

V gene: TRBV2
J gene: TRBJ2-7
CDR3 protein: CASSLTPPQASVGYEQYF

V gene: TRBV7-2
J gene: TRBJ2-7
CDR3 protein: CASSLVSGGTPYEQYF

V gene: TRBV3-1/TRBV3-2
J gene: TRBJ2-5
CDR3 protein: CASSHIAGGDQETQYF

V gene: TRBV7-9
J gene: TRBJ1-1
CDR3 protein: CASSFGVMNTEAFF

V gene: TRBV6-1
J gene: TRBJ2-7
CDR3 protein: CASSEAQGPSYEQYF

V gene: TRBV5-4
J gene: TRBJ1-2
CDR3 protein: CASSLGGGSGYTF

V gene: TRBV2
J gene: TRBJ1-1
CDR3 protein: CASSERTGGITEAFF

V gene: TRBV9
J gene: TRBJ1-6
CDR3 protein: CASSGQGNSPLHF

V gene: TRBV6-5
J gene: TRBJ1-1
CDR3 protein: CASSYRSGLTEAFF

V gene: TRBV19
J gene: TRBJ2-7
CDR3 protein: CASSALAGGIGEQYF

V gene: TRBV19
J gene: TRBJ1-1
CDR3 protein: CASSTPWDRGRPEAFF

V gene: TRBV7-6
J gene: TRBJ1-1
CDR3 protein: CASSLSPGQGASNTEAFF

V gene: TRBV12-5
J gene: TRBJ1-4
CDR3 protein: CASGLVGTANNEKLFF

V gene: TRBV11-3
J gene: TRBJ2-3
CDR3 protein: CASSPGTGKGTDTQYF

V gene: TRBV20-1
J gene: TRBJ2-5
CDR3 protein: CSASVLGRNQETQYF

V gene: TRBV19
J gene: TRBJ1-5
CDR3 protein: CASSMGPANQPQHF

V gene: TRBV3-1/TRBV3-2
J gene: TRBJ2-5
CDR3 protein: CASSLGLLQETQYF

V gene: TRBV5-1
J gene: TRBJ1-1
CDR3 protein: CASSPRVNTEAFF

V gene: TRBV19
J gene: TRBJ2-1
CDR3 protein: CASTGDGSSYNEQFF

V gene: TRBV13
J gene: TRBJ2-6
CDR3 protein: CASSGRGTASGANVLTF

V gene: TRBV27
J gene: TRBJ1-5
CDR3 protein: CASSRTGGSEQPQHF

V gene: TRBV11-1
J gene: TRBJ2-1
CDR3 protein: CASSLVWGEFF

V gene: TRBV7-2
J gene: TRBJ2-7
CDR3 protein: CASSPPPTGASSYEQYF

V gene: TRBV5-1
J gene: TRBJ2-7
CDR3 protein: CASSKDRGDYEQYF

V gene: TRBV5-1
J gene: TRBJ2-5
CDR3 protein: CASSLAELAGAQETQYF

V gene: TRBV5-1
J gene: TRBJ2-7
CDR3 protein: CASSTGLACEQYF

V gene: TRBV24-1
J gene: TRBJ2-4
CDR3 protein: CATSDYPKNIQYF

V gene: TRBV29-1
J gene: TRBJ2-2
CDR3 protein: CSVSTHTNTGELFF

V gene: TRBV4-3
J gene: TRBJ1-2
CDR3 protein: CASSQTYMVGYTF

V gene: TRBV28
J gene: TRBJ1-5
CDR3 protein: CASSHNINQPQHF

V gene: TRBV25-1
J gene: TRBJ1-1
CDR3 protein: CASSAITGTGPGTEAFF

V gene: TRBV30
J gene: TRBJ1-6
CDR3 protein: CAWSENRDNSPLHF

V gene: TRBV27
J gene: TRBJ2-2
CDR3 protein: CASSLNGGWVGELFF

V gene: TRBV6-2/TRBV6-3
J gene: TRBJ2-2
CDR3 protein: CASSYTRSAHTGELFF

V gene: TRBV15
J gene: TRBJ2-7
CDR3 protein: CATSRDRAGRVTSYEQYF

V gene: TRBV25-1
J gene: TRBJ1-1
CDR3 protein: CASSDRLTGGTEAFF

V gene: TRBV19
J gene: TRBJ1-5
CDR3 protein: CASSIDRMTHYSNQPQHF

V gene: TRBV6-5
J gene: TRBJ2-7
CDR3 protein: CASRLRFGEQYF

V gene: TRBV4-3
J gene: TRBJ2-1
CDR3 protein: CASSRLAGGGNEQFF

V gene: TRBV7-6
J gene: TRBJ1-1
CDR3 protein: CASSLQGGVGTEAFF

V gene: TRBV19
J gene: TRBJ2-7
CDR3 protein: CASSTAGLAYEQYF

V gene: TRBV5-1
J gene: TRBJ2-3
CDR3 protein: CASSSKTGRQITDTQYF

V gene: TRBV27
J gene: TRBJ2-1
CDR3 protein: CASSRDTSSYNEQFF

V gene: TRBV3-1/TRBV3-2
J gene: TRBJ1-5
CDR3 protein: CASSHSGVLGNNQPQHF

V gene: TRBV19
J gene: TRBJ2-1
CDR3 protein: CASSMGLADEQFF